This T cell receptor beta chain was profiled in a study of blood T cell repertoires in COVID-19. About the study: Acute and convalescent COVID-19 specimens originated in the United States, Italy and Spain.

Germline-derived CDR1 and CDR2 are SGHVS and FNYEAQ. The V end was cut by 3 bases, the J end by 0 bases, with 25 bases between. The CDR3 sequence is 20 residues long. Using immunoSEQ multiplex PCR, the repertoire was profiled, and TCRdb retains in-frame clones only, with some absent. The table shows 170,000 or so clones, with 80% to 90% occurring only once. The receptor's source is a man aged 50-59 years with active or convalescent COVID-19. This chain joins TRBV7-6 and TRBJ2-3; D possibly corresponds to TRBD2 (7 bases). Sequencing was performed on peripheral blood. As DNA, the CDR3 is TGTGCCAGCAGCTTTCGACCCGGGGGGAGGAGGGACAAGAGCACAGATACGCAGTATTTT. Translating it yields CASSFRPGGRRDKSTDTQYF.